This TCR beta chain was captured by sequencing in a study of shared clonotypes between healthy human individuals. Overall study context: Each donor had three CD4 naive, three CD4 memory, two CD8 naive and one CD8 memory plate.

Genomic DNA (from each subset) was split evenly across several immunoSEQ plates. The repertoire was sequenced with immunoSEQ multiplex PCR; TCRdb's copy has only in-frame clones and lacks some. Of 950,000 to 1,100,000 clones in the sample, 75% to 85% are singletons; the top ten hold roughly 0.57%. Germline trimming cut 1 base from V and 5 bases from J; bases unmatched to any gene: 13. The CDR3 extends over 17 amino acids. Germline V gene sequence: CDR1 MDHEN, CDR2 SYDVKM. This sequence joins TRBV28 and TRBJ2-7; 8 bases fit TRBD2. Sequences were obtained from memory CD4+ T cells from PBMCs. Stated subset: CD45RA-negative fraction. This clonotype was sampled from a man younger than 30 in good health. Some clones in this sample may be carry-over from other donors' samples. For the CDR3, the DNA is TGTGCCAGCAGTTTATATCCCCCGGGAGGGTATATCCACGAGCAGTACTTC. Amino acid sequence: CASSLYPPGGYIHEQYF.